This is a list of T cell receptor beta chains from one sample in a study of blood T cell repertoires in COVID-19. Profiling relied on immunoSEQ multiplex PCR, and the TCRdb table lists in-frame clones only, not all of them. The table shows under 200,000 clones, with over 80% occurring only once. The sequenced sample was peripheral blood. These receptors all come from a woman older than 75 with active or convalescent COVID-19. CDR3s include the opening cysteine and the closing phenylalanine or tryptophan. D genes are given only for firm matches. Where a row states a size, it is once, few, many or the class of an expanded clone; other rows omit it.

V: TRBV27
D: -
J: TRBJ2-7
size: -
CDR3: CASSLGQGDPSYEQYF
DNA: TGTGCCAGCAGTTTAGGTCAGGGTGACCCCTCCTACGAGCAGTACTTC

V: TRBV11-2
D: -
J: TRBJ1-2
size: -
CDR3: CASSSLWKENYGYTF
DNA: TGTGCCAGCAGTTCCCTCTGGAAGGAGAACTATGGCTACACCTTC

V: TRBV6-1
D: TRBD1
J: TRBJ2-2
size: -
CDR3: CASSERLPGQGLTGELFF
DNA: TGTGCCAGCAGTGAGAGACTACCGGGACAGGGACTCACCGGGGAGCTGTTTTTT

V: TRBV4-3
D: TRBD1
J: TRBJ2-5
size: -
CDR3: CASSLDPGTGIGTQYF
DNA: TGCGCCAGCAGCCTAGACCCCGGGACAGGAATAGGGACCCAGTACTTC

V: TRBV5-8
D: -
J: TRBJ2-5
size: -
CDR3: CASSFRLPRGETQYF
DNA: TGTGCCAGCAGCTTTCGACTACCCCGGGGGGAGACCCAGTACTTC

V: TRBV24-1
D: TRBD1
J: TRBJ1-2
size: -
CDR3: CATSEGTGKYTF
DNA: TGTGCCACCAGTGAGGGGACAGGGAAGTACACCTTC

V: TRBV6-5
D: TRBD2
J: TRBJ2-5
size: -
CDR3: CASRASGGAWETQYF
DNA: TGTGCCAGCAGGGCCAGCGGGGGGGCCTGGGAGACCCAGTACTTC

V: TRBV27
D: TRBD1
J: TRBJ2-1
size: -
CDR3: CASREIQGGSYNEQFF
DNA: TGTGCCAGCAGGGAGATACAGGGGGGATCCTACAATGAGCAGTTCTTC

V: TRBV4-3
D: TRBD1
J: TRBJ2-1
size: -
CDR3: CASSSQQGNEQFF
DNA: TGCGCCAGCAGCTCCCAACAGGGGAATGAGCAGTTCTTC

V: TRBV27
D: TRBD2
J: TRBJ2-2
size: -
CDR3: CASSPQAGSRYRTGELFF
DNA: TGTGCCAGCAGTCCACAAGCGGGGTCCCGGTATAGGACCGGGGAGCTGTTTTTT

V: TRBV27
D: TRBD2
J: TRBJ2-1
size: -
CDR3: CASSPWTGAKGLAGRSSYNEQFF
DNA: TGTGCCAGCAGTCCGTGGACTGGGGCCAAGGGCCTAGCGGGGCGCAGCTCCTACAATGAGCAGTTCTTC

V: TRBV11-3
D: TRBD1
J: TRBJ1-2
size: -
CDR3: CASSLVQGKGYTF
DNA: TGTGCCAGCAGCTTAGTACAGGGGAAAGGCTACACCTTC

V: TRBV3-1/TRBV3-2
D: TRBD1
J: TRBJ2-2
size: -
CDR3: CASSHRTGGNTGELFF
DNA: TGTGCCAGCAGCCATCGAACAGGGGGCAACACCGGGGAGCTGTTTTTT

V: TRBV4-3
D: -
J: TRBJ1-4
size: -
CDR3: CASSQGRVNEKLFF
DNA: TGCGCCAGCAGCCAGGGCCGAGTTAATGAAAAACTGTTTTTT

V: TRBV20-1
D: -
J: TRBJ1-1
size: -
CDR3: CSASGGGQAEAFF
DNA: TGCAGTGCTAGTGGCGGAGGGCAGGCCGAAGCTTTCTTT

V: TRBV3-1/TRBV3-2
D: -
J: TRBJ1-5
size: -
CDR3: CASSLNPHQPQHF
DNA: TGTGCCAGCAGCTTAAATCCTCATCAGCCCCAGCATTTT

V: TRBV6-1
D: TRBD1
J: TRBJ2-3
size: -
CDR3: CASSEPDRGRRDTQYF
DNA: TGTGCCAGCAGTGAACCGGACAGGGGGCGAAGAGATACGCAGTATTTT

V: TRBV9
D: TRBD1
J: TRBJ2-1
size: -
CDR3: CASSPRDRSYNEQFF
DNA: TGTGCCAGCAGCCCCCGGGACAGGTCCTACAATGAGCAGTTCTTC

V: TRBV2
D: TRBD1
J: TRBJ1-1
size: -
CDR3: CASTGTGNTEAFF
DNA: TGTGCCAGCACCGGGACAGGGAACACTGAAGCTTTCTTT

V: TRBV6-5
D: -
J: TRBJ2-2
size: -
CDR3: CASSPRTANTGELFF
DNA: TGTGCCAGCAGTCCCCGGACAGCGAACACCGGGGAGCTGTTTTTT

V: TRBV18
D: TRBD2
J: TRBJ2-7
size: -
CDR3: CASSPGTSRDEQYF
DNA: TGTGCCAGCTCACCCGGGACTAGCAGAGACGAGCAGTACTTC

V: TRBV11-2
D: -
J: TRBJ1-2
size: -
CDR3: CASSSQHRNRAGYGYTF
DNA: TGTGCCAGCAGCTCGCAGCACAGGAACAGGGCAGGTTATGGCTACACCTTC

V: TRBV7-2
D: -
J: TRBJ1-2
size: -
CDR3: CASSVDRYNGYTF
DNA: TGTGCCAGCAGCGTAGACAGGTATAATGGCTACACCTTC

V: TRBV6-1
D: TRBD2
J: TRBJ2-3
size: -
CDR3: CASSEAERGGTHTQYF
DNA: TGTGCCAGCAGTGAAGCCGAGCGGGGGGGCACTCATACGCAGTATTTT

V: TRBV28
D: TRBD1
J: TRBJ1-1
size: -
CDR3: CASHRTGMGDTEAFF
DNA: TGTGCCAGCCACCGGACAGGGATGGGGGATACTGAAGCTTTCTTT

V: TRBV5-4
D: -
J: TRBJ2-3
size: -
CDR3: CASSENRISTSTDTQYF
DNA: TGTGCCAGCAGCGAGAACAGGATAAGTACTAGCACAGATACGCAGTATTTT

V: TRBV25-1
D: TRBD1
J: TRBJ2-2
size: few
CDR3: CASMGGQGFTGELFF
DNA: TGTGCCAGCATGGGGGGACAGGGGTTCACCGGGGAGCTGTTTTTT

V: TRBV5-4
D: TRBD1
J: TRBJ2-1
size: -
CDR3: CASSFPGQGSSYNEQFF
DNA: TGTGCCAGCAGCTTCCCTGGACAGGGCAGCTCCTACAATGAGCAGTTCTTC

V: TRBV24-1
D: TRBD2
J: TRBJ2-1
size: -
CDR3: CATSEGSGGRSDEQFF
DNA: TGTGCCACCAGTGAGGGTAGCGGGGGAAGAAGCGATGAGCAGTTCTTC

V: TRBV14
D: -
J: TRBJ1-2
size: once
CDR3: CASSHEYGSYGYTF
DNA: TGTGCCAGCAGCCATGAGTACGGGTCCTATGGCTACACCTTC

V: TRBV3-1/TRBV3-2
D: TRBD1
J: TRBJ1-2
size: -
CDR3: CASSHLTGGDGHTF
DNA: TGTGCCAGCAGCCACCTCACAGGGGGCGACGGCCACACCTTC

V: TRBV9
D: TRBD2
J: TRBJ2-3
size: -
CDR3: CASSVGEGLAGSTDTQYF
DNA: TGTGCCAGCAGCGTAGGAGAGGGACTAGCGGGGAGCACAGATACGCAGTATTTT

V: TRBV7-2
D: -
J: TRBJ2-5
size: -
CDR3: CASSLGWRGQETQYF
DNA: TGTGCCAGCAGCTTAGGGTGGCGGGGCCAAGAGACCCAGTACTTC

V: TRBV6-5
D: TRBD1
J: TRBJ1-1
size: once
CDR3: CASSLGTGVQNTEAFF
DNA: TGTGCCAGCAGTTTAGGGACAGGGGTCCAGAACACTGAAGCTTTCTTT

V: TRBV9
D: -
J: TRBJ2-6
size: -
CDR3: CASSARGQWERANVLTF
DNA: TGTGCCAGCAGCGCGCGGGGACAGTGGGAGAGGGCCAACGTCCTGACTTTC

V: TRBV19
D: -
J: TRBJ1-6
size: -
CDR3: CASSTQGFGYNSPLHF
DNA: TGTGCCAGTAGTACTCAGGGATTTGGGTATAATTCACCCCTCCACTTT

V: TRBV11-3
D: -
J: TRBJ2-1
size: -
CDR3: CASSLVEAQFF
DNA: TGTGCCAGCAGCTTAGTAGAGGCGCAGTTCTTC

V: TRBV27
D: -
J: TRBJ1-1
size: -
CDR3: CASSLQDRNTEAFF
DNA: TGTGCCAGCAGTCTACAGGACAGGAACACTGAAGCTTTCTTT

V: TRBV19
D: TRBD1
J: TRBJ2-3
size: few
CDR3: CASSPGQLTQYF
DNA: TGTGCCAGTAGTCCGGGACAGCTCACGCAGTATTTT

V: TRBV6-2/TRBV6-3
D: TRBD1
J: TRBJ1-2
size: -
CDR3: CASSLPRQGDYGYTF
DNA: TGTGCCAGCAGCCTCCCCCGACAGGGTGACTATGGCTACACCTTC

V: TRBV11-2
D: -
J: TRBJ1-2
size: once
CDR3: CASSLDVLASYGYTF
DNA: TGTGCCAGCAGCTTAGATGTTTTGGCAAGTTATGGCTACACCTTC

V: TRBV6-5
D: TRBD1
J: TRBJ2-7
size: -
CDR3: CASSYVGQYEQYF
DNA: TGTGCCAGCAGTTACGTGGGACAGTACGAGCAGTACTTC

V: TRBV10-3
D: TRBD2
J: TRBJ2-7
size: -
CDR3: CAISASGGLEQYF
DNA: TGTGCCATCAGTGCGAGCGGGGGGCTCGAGCAGTACTTC

V: TRBV6-1
D: -
J: TRBJ1-3
size: -
CDR3: CASSEYGNTIYF
DNA: TGTGCCAGCAGTGAATATGGAAACACCATATATTTT

V: TRBV7-2
D: -
J: TRBJ1-1
size: once
CDR3: CASSPWGGGMNTEAFF
DNA: TGTGCCAGCAGCCCATGGGGAGGTGGAATGAACACTGAAGCTTTCTTT